Listed here is a single TCR beta chain. Its specificity is unknown. Sequencing used immunoSEQ multiplex PCR; TCRdb keeps in-frame clones, though not all of them. The sample lists tens of thousands of clones; approximately 84% were seen once. This entry comes from a study of OX40 agonist ivuxolimab in advanced cancers. About the study: Mean age approximately 66 years, range about 20 to 79; about 81% male. Partial responses were seen in three patients, one with hepatocellular carcinoma and two with cutaneous melanoma.

Overall study findings and caveats: The antigen specificity of the peripheral T cells (those that were expanded) was not determined.

V lost 2 bases, J lost 4 bases, and 9 bases lay in between. Germline V CDR1 and CDR2: MGHRA, YSYEKL. The CDR3 is 13 amino acids. The TCR originated in an adult with an advanced solid tumor such as melanoma, head and neck, liver or kidney cancer. This chain uses TRBV4-1 with TRBJ2-7, with D possibly TRBD1 on 7 matching bases. The sequencing used CD4+ or CD8+ T cells sorted from blood, collected in a trial of the OX40 agonist ivuxolimab. As DNA, the CDR3 is TGCGCCAGCAGCCAACAGGGGGGATACGAGCAGTACTTC. Translated, it gives CASSQQGGYEQYF.